A single sample is the source of the 18 T cell receptor beta chains below, sequenced in a study of T cells after yellow fever vaccination. TCRdb reprocessed the 5' RACE reads via MiXCR and lists one record per CDR3 protein. The repertoire includes 300,000 to 400,000 distinct CDR3 sequences, around 6.5% of them detected once, and over 14% sits in the top ten. The source material was PBMCs, sampled 5 days after the yellow fever booster vaccination. The receptors stem from a man aged 25-45 years who received the YFV17D yellow fever vaccine.

Ten or more counts support this clonotype. In DNA, the CDR3 is TGTGCCAGCAGCTTATGGCTAGCGGGAGGAGAGACCCAGTACTTC. This translates into CASSLWLAGGETQYF. The V and J genes are TRBV7-9 and TRBJ2-5, with 11 bases identical to TRBD2. This CDR3 spans 15 amino acids. Germline V CDR1 and CDR2: SEHNR, FQNEAQ (reference sequence). Losses at the gene ends were 2 bases for V and 4 bases for J; bases not matched to a gene: 3.

This clonotype was picked up many times. A read error may account for a junction end that differs from germline. This rearrangement joins TRBV7-2 to TRBJ2-2; the match to TRBD1 covers 9 bases. The CDR3 runs 14 residues. Germline assignment: CDR1 SGHTA and CDR2 FQGNSA. CDR3 region: CASSLTGGTGELFF. CDR3 nucleotides: TGCGCCAGCAGCTTGACAGGGGGAACCGGGGAGCTGTTTTTT. The full variable domain, with the rest looked up from reference TRBV7-2 and TRBJ2-2, is GAGVSQSPSNKVTEKGKDVELRCDPISGHTALYWYRQSLGQGLEFLIYFQGNSAPDKSGLPSDRFSAERTGGSVSTLTIQRTQQEDSAVYLCASSLTGGTGELFFGEGSRLTVL.

The V call is TRBV10-2, the J call TRBJ2-3; D perhaps matches TRBD1 (6 bases). Trimming took off 3 bases at V and 2 bases at J, with 15 bases between the two ends. Germline V lookup: CDR1 WSHSY, CDR2 SAAADI. The CDR3 sequence is 16 residues long. CDR3 in amino acids: CASSDPGDPSTDTQYF. In DNA, the CDR3 is TGCGCCAGCAGTGACCCAGGGGACCCCTCCACAGATACGCAGTATTTT.

This clonotype has ten or more counts. The chain is built from TRBV7-8 and TRBJ1-5; TRBD1 matches 12 bases. The CDR3 runs 15 residues. V was pared by 5 bases and J by 7 bases, with 6 bases of the junction left unmatched. CDR1 SGHVS and CDR2 FQNEAQ come from the germline V gene. The CDR3, as DNA: TGTGCCAGCAGCCCCGGGACAGGGGGCCGCCAGCCCCAGCATTTT. This gives the protein CASSPGTGGRQPQHF.

This clonotype was observed many times. Written as DNA, the CDR3 is TGTGCCAGCAGCTTGTCTAGCGGGAGAGCAGATACGCAGTATTTT. It is translated as CASSLSSGRADTQYF. The V and J genes are TRBV7-9 and TRBJ2-3; 10 nucleotides line up with TRBD2. CDR3 length: 15 residues. The J segment lost 4 bases and the V segment lost 3 bases, leaving 4 bases of the junction unmatched. Germline V lookup: CDR1 SEHNR, CDR2 FQNEAQ (reference sequence).

This CDR3 reads CSASLPGLGYTF. The CDR3 coding sequence is TGCAGTGCTAGTCTGCCAGGTCTTGGCTACACCTTC. J is TRBJ1-2 and V is TRBV20-1; D is unclear. This CDR3 comprises 12 residues. Trimming shortened V by 3 bases and J by 7 bases, and 12 bases separated the two germline ends. Germline CDR1 DFQATT, CDR2 SNEGSKA (reference sequence).

This clonotype was seen a few times. The V call is TRBV30, the J call TRBJ1-4; TRBD1 is a possible D gene (5 bases). CDR3 length: 14 residues. Germline V lookup: CDR1 GTSNPN, CDR2 SVGIG (reference sequence). Trimming took off 1 base at V and 7 bases at J, with 13 bases between the two ends. The CDR3: CAWSDVGLGEKLFF. In DNA form, the CDR3 reads TGTGCCTGGAGTGATGTGGGGCTTGGTGAAAAACTGTTTTTT.

This clonotype was seen only a few times. One end of the junction is discordant with germline, which a read error may explain. The chain uses TRBV20-1 and TRBJ2-3, with TRBD2 matching over 8 bases. CDR1 and CDR2 from the germline V gene are DFQATT and SNEGSKA (reference sequence). CDR3 length equals 16 residues. In nucleotides, the CDR3 is TGCTGTGCTAGAGGCCCGAAAGCGGGAGAGATTTCGACGCAGTATTTT. As protein: CCARGPKAGEISTQYF.

Many counts were recorded for this clonotype. V is TRBV18 and J is TRBJ2-7; D is unresolved. V was shortened by 3 bases and J by 5 bases, with 5 bases between the two germline ends. The CDR3 runs to 11 residues. Germline V gene data show CDR1 as KGHSH and CDR2 as LQKENI. CDR3 DNA: TGTGCCAGCTCACCCGAAGACGAGCAGTACTTC. Translating it yields CASSPEDEQYF.

This clonotype was seen more than once but under ten times. The V gene is TRBV20-1, the J gene TRBJ2-1; D remains ambiguous. Trimming left V 5 bases short and J 6 bases short, with 17 bases between. Germline V gives CDR1 DFQATT, CDR2 SNEGSKA (reference sequence). The CDR3 has 14 residues. The CDR3 DNA is TGCAGTGCTCGAATTACGGGCCCCCTCAATGAGCAGTTCTTC. It yields the protein CSARITGPLNEQFF.

A few counts support this clonotype. This chain connects TRBV20-1 to TRBJ2-7; D is perhaps TRBD2 (6 bases). The CDR3 has 13 residues. CDR1 and CDR2 (germline): DFQATT, SNEGSKA (reference sequence). Between the trimmed V and J ends, which lost 6 bases and 6 bases, there was a span of 18 bases. CDR3 bases: TGCAGTGCCTTGGGACCTCTCGGGGGCGAGCAGTACTTC. Translating gives CSALGPLGGEQYF.

This clonotype has just a few counts. The gene calls are TRBV3-1 and TRBJ2-6; D is possibly TRBD1 (5 bases). This CDR3 contains 15 residues. Trimming took 4 bases from V and 2 from J, leaving 9 bases between them. Germline V gives CDR1 LGHDT, CDR2 YNNKEL (reference sequence). CDR3 protein: CASSLRVAGANVLTF. CDR3 nucleotide sequence: TGTGCCAGCAGCCTCAGGGTGGCTGGGGCCAACGTCCTGACTTTC.

The chain joins TRBV11-2 to TRBJ2-3; D ambiguous. From germline, CDR1 is SGHAT and CDR2 FQNNGV. The CDR3 is 13 amino acids. The V end was cut by 1 base, the J end by 6 bases, with 8 bases between. The DNA for the CDR3 is TGTGCCAGCAGCTTAGGGCCCCTTGATACGCAGTATTTT. Translating it yields CASSLGPLDTQYF.

The chain has TRBV29-1 and TRBJ1-2, with unresolved D. V lost 5 bases, J lost 7 bases, and 17 bases lay in between. The CDR3 extends over 13 amino acids. Looked up from germline, CDR1 is SQVTM and CDR2 is ANQGSEA. The CDR3: CSVLDPRFGGYTF. In DNA form, the CDR3 reads TGCAGCGTTTTGGACCCACGATTCGGTGGCTACACCTTC.

This clonotype was seen ten or more times. The V and J genes are TRBV7-9 and TRBJ2-7; 13 bases are shared with TRBD2. Trimming removed 5 bases from V and 6 bases from J; junction bases left unmatched: 13. This CDR3 is built from 17 residues. Germline assignment: CDR1 SEHNR and CDR2 FQNEAQ (reference sequence). The DNA for the CDR3 is TGTGCCAGCAGCCCAGATACCGGGACTAGCGGGATTCGCGAGCAGTACTTC. Its protein is CASSPDTGTSGIREQYF.

This clonotype was observed a few times. The rearrangement uses TRBV18 and TRBJ2-6; D might be TRBD1 (6 bases). The CDR3 runs to 14 residues. V was trimmed by 8 bases and J by 2 bases, leaving 10 bases between them. Germline V gene data show CDR1 as KGHSH and CDR2 as LQKENI. CDR3 in amino acids: CASTRGAGANVLTF. The CDR3 DNA reads TGTGCCAGCACCAGGGGTGCTGGGGCCAACGTCCTGACTTTC.

This clonotype was seen many times. CDR3 sequence: CATSDLGERLAKEIDTQYF. DNA for the CDR3: TGTGCCACCAGTGATTTGGGGGAAAGACTAGCCAAGGAGATAGATACGCAGTATTTT. The chain carries TRBV24-1 and TRBJ2-3; 7 bases line up with TRBD2. The CDR3 covers 19 residues. The germline CDR1 and CDR2 sequences are KGHDR and SFDVKD. V dropped 0 bases and J dropped 5; count of bases not matched to a gene: 16.

This chain connects TRBV19 to TRBJ2-7, with D hard to call. Trimming pared 7 bases from V and 6 bases from J, leaving 19 bases between. The germline CDR1 and CDR2 sequences are LNHDA and SQIVND (reference sequence). CDR3 size: 14 residues. CDR3 protein: CASTQDSRLFEQYF. The CDR3 DNA reads TGTGCCAGTACCCAGGATAGCCGACTCTTCGAGCAGTACTTC.